This T cell receptor (beta chain) originates from a study of blood T cell repertoires in COVID-19 (dated by TCRdb to about 2020). Regarding the study in general: Samples from collaborators originated in the United States, Italy and Spain and spanned both the acute and convalescent phases of COVID-19. A de-identified subject ID, COVID-19 status, age in years and sex were almost always included in the sample metadata. The dataset comprised deeply sampled blood TCRbeta repertoires from subjects exposed to, actively infected with, or recovered from COVID-19. The repertoires were released in a freely available public database intended as a resource for research on the immune response to SARS-CoV-2. The samples were drawn from the first 160 participants of the ongoing ImmuneRACE study and from under 1,500 subjects provided by 6 global collaborators. The prospective study material was composed of cDNA or gDNA derived from T cells, B-cell-depleted T cells, or PBMCs. HLA class I and class II types, where available, came from metadata supplied by the sample provider rather than from assay-based typing.

What the authors observed across the whole study: Clinical and demographic metadata were provided uncurated, with the amount varying by source and participant.

For this clone: Its binding antigen is unknown. No much larger clone is present one base from it, and per-base qualities are unavailable.

One collaborating source in Seattle enrolled patients during active infection and followed them longitudinally through the course of disease. Whole blood was collected in K2EDTA tubes by collaborating institutions according to the institutions' own protocols. For TCRbeta analysis, collaborator samples were shipped as frozen whole blood, as isolated PBMCs, or as DNA extracted from either sample type. V loses 6 bases, J loses 3 bases, and the germline ends lie 13 bases apart. The CDR3 contains 14 residues, cysteine and phenylalanine counted. The only DNA kept is the CDR3, 42 bases in frame from the first base. CDR1 MDHEN and CDR2 SYDVKM are derived from the germline V gene. TCRbeta CDR3 regions were amplified from genomic DNA by means of the immunoSEQ Assay, a bias-controlled multiplex PCR. From the authors' description of their analysis: The number of nucleated cells in each sample was estimated from the amplification of reference gene primers within the assay. To quantify the absolute abundance of each unique TCRbeta CDR3 rearrangement, sequence reads were collapsed and filtered. Productive Simpson clonality was computed per sample as the square root of Simpson's diversity index over productive rearrangements. As stored in TCRdb, this immuneACCESS dataset retains in-frame rearrangements with V and J assigned. A fraction of the clones does not appear; measured against another copy, unresolved V genes explain less than half of the discrepancy, and the remainder lacks a known reason. V, J and clone size derive from that table, while D and trimming were established from the DNA sequence. A total of over 90,000 clones appear in this sample, 87% of them only once. Around 5% of the sample rests with the top ten.

The sequence came from a woman aged 45-60 years with COVID-19, enrolled during active disease. The V gene is TRBV28 and the J gene is TRBJ2-3; TRBD1 is a weak D gene call, 6 bases matching. Sequenced material: peripheral blood. The DNA reads as follows: TGTGCCAGCAGCCATAGGGGGTTAACAGATACGCAGTATTTT. This yields the protein CASSHRGLTDTQYF.